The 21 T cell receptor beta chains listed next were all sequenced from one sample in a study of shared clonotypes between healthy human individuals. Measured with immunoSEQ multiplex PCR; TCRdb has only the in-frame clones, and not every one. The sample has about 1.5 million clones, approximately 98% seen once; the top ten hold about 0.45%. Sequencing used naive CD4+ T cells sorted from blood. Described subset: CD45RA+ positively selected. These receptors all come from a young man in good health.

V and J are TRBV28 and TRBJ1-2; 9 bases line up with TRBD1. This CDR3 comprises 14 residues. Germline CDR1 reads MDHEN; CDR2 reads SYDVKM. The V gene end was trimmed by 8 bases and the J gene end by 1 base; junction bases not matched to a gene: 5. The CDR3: CASRTGEHNYGYTF. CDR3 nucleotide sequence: TGTGCCAGCCGGACAGGGGAACATAACTATGGCTACACCTTC.

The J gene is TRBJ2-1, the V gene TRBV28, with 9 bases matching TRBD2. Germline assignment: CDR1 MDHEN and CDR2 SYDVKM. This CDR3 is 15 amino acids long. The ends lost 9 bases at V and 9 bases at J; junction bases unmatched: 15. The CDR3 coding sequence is TGTGCCAGTTGCCTGGTAGCGGGAGAGGTTTGTGAGCAGTTCTTC. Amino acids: CASCLVAGEVCEQFF.

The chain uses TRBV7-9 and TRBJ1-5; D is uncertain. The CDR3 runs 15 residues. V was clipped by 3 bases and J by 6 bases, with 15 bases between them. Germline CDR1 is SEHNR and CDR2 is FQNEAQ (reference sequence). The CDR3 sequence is CASSLETLGGQPQHF. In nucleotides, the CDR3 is TGTGCCAGCAGCTTGGAAACTCTGGGCGGTCAGCCCCAGCATTTT.

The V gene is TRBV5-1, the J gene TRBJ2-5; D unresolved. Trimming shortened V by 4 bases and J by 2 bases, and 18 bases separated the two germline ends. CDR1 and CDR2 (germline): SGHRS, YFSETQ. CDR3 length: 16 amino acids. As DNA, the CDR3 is TGCGCCAGCAGCCTTGGGCCCAGGAATGGGCAAGAGACCCAGTACTTC. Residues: CASSLGPRNGQETQYF.

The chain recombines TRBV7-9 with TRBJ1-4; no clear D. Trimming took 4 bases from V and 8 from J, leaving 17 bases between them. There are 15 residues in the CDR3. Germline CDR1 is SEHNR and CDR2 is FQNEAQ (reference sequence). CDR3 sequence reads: CASSSLGEGFEKLFF. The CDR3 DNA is TGTGCCAGCAGCTCCCTCGGGGAAGGTTTCGAAAAACTGTTTTTT.

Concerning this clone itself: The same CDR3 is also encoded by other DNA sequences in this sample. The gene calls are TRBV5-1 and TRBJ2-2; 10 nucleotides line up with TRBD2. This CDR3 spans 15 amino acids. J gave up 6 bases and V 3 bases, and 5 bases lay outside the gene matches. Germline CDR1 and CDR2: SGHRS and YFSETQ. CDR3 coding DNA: TGCGCCAGCAGCTCAGCGGGAGGGCCATCCGGGGAGCTGTTTTTT. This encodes CASSSAGGPSGELFF.

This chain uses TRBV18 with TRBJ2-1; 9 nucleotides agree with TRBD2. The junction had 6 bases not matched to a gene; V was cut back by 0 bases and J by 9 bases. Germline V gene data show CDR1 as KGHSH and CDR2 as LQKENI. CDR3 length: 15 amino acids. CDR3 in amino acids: CASSPPDRGRGEQFF. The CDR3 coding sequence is TGTGCCAGCTCACCACCGGATCGCGGGAGGGGTGAGCAGTTCTTC.

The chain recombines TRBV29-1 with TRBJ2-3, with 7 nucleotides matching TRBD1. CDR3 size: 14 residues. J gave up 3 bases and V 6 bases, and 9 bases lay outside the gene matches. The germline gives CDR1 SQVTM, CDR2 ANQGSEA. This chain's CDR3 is CSVATGVGTDTQYF. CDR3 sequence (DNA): TGCAGCGTGGCCACAGGGGTTGGAACAGATACGCAGTATTTT.

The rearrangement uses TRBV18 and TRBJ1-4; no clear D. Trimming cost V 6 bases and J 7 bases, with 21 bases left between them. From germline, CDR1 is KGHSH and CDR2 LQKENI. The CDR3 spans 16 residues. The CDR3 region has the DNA TGTGCCAGCTCCCCCTTTTTGGCGGAAACGGGTGAAAAACTGTTTTTT. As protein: CASSPFLAETGEKLFF.

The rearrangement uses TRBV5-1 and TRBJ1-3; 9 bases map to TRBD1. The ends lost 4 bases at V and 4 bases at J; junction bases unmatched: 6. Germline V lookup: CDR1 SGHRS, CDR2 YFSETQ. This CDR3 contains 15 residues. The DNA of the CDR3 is TGCGCCAGCAGCGACGGGACAGGGTTAGGAAACACCATATATTTT. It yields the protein CASSDGTGLGNTIYF.

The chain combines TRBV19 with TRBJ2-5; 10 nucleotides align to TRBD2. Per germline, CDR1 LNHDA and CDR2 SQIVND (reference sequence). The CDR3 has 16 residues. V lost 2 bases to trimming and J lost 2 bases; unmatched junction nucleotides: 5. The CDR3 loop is CASSIFPAGGQETQYF. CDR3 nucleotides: TGTGCCAGTAGTATATTTCCAGCGGGAGGGCAAGAGACCCAGTACTTC.

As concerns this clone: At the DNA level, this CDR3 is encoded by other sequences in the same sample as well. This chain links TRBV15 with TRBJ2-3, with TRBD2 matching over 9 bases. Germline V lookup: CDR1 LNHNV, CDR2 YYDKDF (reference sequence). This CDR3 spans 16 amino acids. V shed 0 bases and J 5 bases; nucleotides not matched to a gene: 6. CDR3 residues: CATSRDLAGGRDTQYF. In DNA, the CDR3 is TGTGCCACCAGCAGAGATCTGGCGGGAGGGAGAGATACGCAGTATTTT.

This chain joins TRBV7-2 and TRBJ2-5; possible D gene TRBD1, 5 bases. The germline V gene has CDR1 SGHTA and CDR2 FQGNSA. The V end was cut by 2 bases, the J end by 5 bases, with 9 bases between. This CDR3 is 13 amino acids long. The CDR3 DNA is TGTGCCAGCAGCTTACAGGGCTGGGAGACCCAGTACTTC. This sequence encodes CASSLQGWETQYF.

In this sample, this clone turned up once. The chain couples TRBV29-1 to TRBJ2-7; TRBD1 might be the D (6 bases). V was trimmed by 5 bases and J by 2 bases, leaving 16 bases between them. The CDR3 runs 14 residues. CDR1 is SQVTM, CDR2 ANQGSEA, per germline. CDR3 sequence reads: CSVTRQDPTYEQYF. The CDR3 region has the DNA TGCAGCGTTACACGACAGGACCCCACCTACGAGCAGTACTTC.

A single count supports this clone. The DNA of the CDR3 is TGCAGCGTTCAAGGACAGGGAGGCACTGAAGCTTTCTTT. This encodes CSVQGQGGTEAFF. The V call is TRBV29-1, the J call TRBJ1-1, with 8 nucleotides matching TRBD1. V gave up 5 bases and J gave up 4 bases; unmatched junction bases: 6. Germline V gene lookup returns CDR1 SQVTM and CDR2 ANQGSEA. This CDR3 region has 13 residues.

The CDR3 sequence is CASSPRPSDTEAFF. The CDR3 DNA sequence: TGTGCCAGCTCACCACGGCCCTCAGACACTGAAGCTTTCTTT. V usage is TRBV18 and J usage is TRBJ1-1; D is ambiguous. Germline V gives CDR1 KGHSH, CDR2 LQKENI. This CDR3 region has 14 residues. V was clipped by 1 base and J by 3 bases, with 9 bases between them.

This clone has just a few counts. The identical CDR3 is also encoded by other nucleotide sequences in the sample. CDR3 residues: CASSLASTDTQYF. The CDR3 DNA is TGTGCCAGCAGCTTGGCTAGCACAGATACGCAGTATTTT. This sequence joins TRBV5-5 and TRBJ2-3; D remains unclear. The CDR3 loop spans 13 amino acids. In germline, CDR1 is SGHKS, CDR2 YYEKEE (reference sequence). The V gene lost 0 bases and the J gene lost 0 bases, with 2 bases spanning the gap.

This CDR3 reads CASSRDRVPNQPQHF. CDR3 nucleotide sequence: TGTGCCAGCTCCCGGGACAGGGTTCCCAATCAGCCCCAGCATTTT. The gene calls are TRBV28 and TRBJ1-5, with 9 bases matching TRBD1. V lost 8 bases, J lost 3 bases, and 8 bases stayed unmatched. The germline gives CDR1 MDHEN, CDR2 SYDVKM. The CDR3 sequence is 15 residues long.

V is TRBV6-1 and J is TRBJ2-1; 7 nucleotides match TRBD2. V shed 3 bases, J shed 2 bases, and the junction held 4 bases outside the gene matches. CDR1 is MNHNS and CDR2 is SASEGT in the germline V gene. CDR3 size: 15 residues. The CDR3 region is CASSDGRVPYNEQFF. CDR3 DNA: TGTGCCAGCAGTGATGGGAGGGTCCCCTACAATGAGCAGTTCTTC.

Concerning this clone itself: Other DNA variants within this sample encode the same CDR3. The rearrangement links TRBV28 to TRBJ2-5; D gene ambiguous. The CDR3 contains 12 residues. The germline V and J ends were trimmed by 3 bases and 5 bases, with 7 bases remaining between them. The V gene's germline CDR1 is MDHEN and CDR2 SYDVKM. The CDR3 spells CASSLIWETQYF. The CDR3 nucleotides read TGTGCCAGCAGTTTGATTTGGGAGACCCAGTACTTC.

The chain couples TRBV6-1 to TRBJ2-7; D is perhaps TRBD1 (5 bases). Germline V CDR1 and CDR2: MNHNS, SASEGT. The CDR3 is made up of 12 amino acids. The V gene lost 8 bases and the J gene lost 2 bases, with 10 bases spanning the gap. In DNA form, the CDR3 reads TGTGCCAGCTTCGTGGGGCCCTACGAGCAGTACTTC. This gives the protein CASFVGPYEQYF.